This TCR beta chain was identified during a study of cytomegalovirus exposure and HLA in healthy donors (dated by TCRdb to 2016 to 2017). Background for the entire study: An earlier analysis of approximately 590 of the donors reported roughly 270 Gb of sequence data and roughly 100 million unique TCR beta sequences from 150 million to 200 million T cells. A separate validation cohort of roughly 130 different subjects was used in addition to the approximately 670-subject first cohort. The aim of the study was to test whether cataloging public T cell receptors could identify signatures of past pathogen exposure. Using immunosequencing, the study profiled T cell repertoires from 500 to 800 subjects and related those repertoires to cytomegalovirus serostatus. To study patterns of TCR occurrence, a later analysis re-analyzed previously published TCR beta repertoires from around 700 donors and added high-resolution HLA genotyping. Class I and class II HLA loci were covered by the typing at four-digit resolution. Rather than drawing on any new phenotypic data, the later analysis identified candidate immune exposures from TCR beta sequences and the way those sequences occurred across donors. Among the roughly 400 genotyped donors, more than 70% belonged to the genetic ancestry cluster associated with self-reported Caucasian donors. An early release covering more than 500 HLA-typed donors comprised about 320 gigabases of sequencing data and 65 million to 100 million unique TCR sequences. The number of typed donors differed by locus: roughly 629-640 for A, B, C, DRB1 and DQB1; some 540 for DQA1; some 610 for DPA1; and some 470 for DPB1. All discovery cohort repertoires had been generated using a single sequencing platform. An earlier analysis of around 580 of the donors used high-throughput TCR beta sequencing to judge whether each TCR beta V gene segment behaved as functional or pseudogenic. High-throughput TCR immunosequencing, statistical association of individual TCRs with disease status, and machine learning were combined to predict cytomegalovirus infection status. In a later genetic analysis, genome-wide SNP genotypes for about 55% of the roughly 670 donors were used, and that subset was treated as a discovery cohort. Four or five DR-DQ haplotypes were treated as single units for association and clustering because of strong linkage in the cohort. Among roughly 400 genotyped donors of the cohort, an average of around 220,000 unique TCR beta nucleotide sequences was sequenced per donor, of which 15% to 20% were non-productive. Donor age, sex, ethnicity and CMV serostatus were compiled alongside the repertoire data.

The cohort comprised around 700 healthy bone marrow donors. Cohort members were all nominally healthy when sampled, although unrecorded immune exposures were likely present. The donor tested CMV seronegative and was one of the 352 seronegative cohort members. A peripheral blood sample was provided by each donor, and peripheral blood mononuclear cells were used for TCR beta sequencing. Genomic DNA was extracted from the blood cell samples with the Qiagen DNeasy Blood Extraction Kit. The cysteine opens and the phenylalanine closes a CDR3 of 17 amino acids. Only CDR3 DNA remains: 51 bases, in frame from the first base. For CDR1 and CDR2, the germline V gene (reference sequence) lists MNHEY and SMNVEV. Trimming removed 0 bases from V and 0 bases from J, leaving 12 bases between the germline ends. Concerning this clone itself: The antigen it recognizes is unknown. Qualities for individual bases were not recorded, and no much larger clone is one base off.

The library came from the immunoSEQ multiplex PCR assay. A mixture of 60 forward primers for TCR Vbeta segments and 13 reverse primers for TCR Jbeta segments was used in the multiplex PCR. Amplification of the CDR3 region of rearranged TCR beta genes was performed with a multiplex PCR assay on genomic DNA. The amplified TCR beta libraries were sequenced on the Illumina HiSeq System as 87-base-pair reads. The original methods were these. Across the roughly 700 repertoires, a later analysis counted tens of millions of unique TCR beta chains, roughly 11 million of which were shared by at least two donors. To remove PCR and sequencing errors, raw reads were error-corrected and collapsed into unique sequences using a nearest-neighbor algorithm that merged closely related sequences. CDR3 sequences were aligned to IMGT reference sequences to assign V, D and J gene segments. For a sequence to be retained, at least a six-nucleotide match to both a V gene segment and a J gene segment was required. A rearrangement was called productive if the CDR3 had no stop codons and remained in frame with V and J, and every other rearrangement was called non-productive. CDR3 was defined according to IMGT convention as the region running from the second conserved V-encoded cysteine to the conserved J-encoded phenylalanine. The earlier analysis of some 600 of the donors excluded sequences that lacked an unambiguous match to a single V gene segment. An earlier analysis of several hundred of the donors called V segments functional above 56.7% productive rearrangements and segregating when the between-donor standard deviation exceeded 5%. A statistical classification framework was built for diagnosing cytomegalovirus status from the catalog of TCR beta chain sequences. A later analysis assigned V and J genes by comparing TCR nucleotide sequences with IMGT/GENE-DB human TR gene sequences. Using the TCRdist pipeline, a later analysis assigned CDR3 sequences along with most-parsimonious VDJ recombination scenarios. In a later analysis, every TCR beta chain was defined by the combination of its CDR3 amino acid sequence and its V-gene family, and reads without a unique V-gene family were dropped. In a later analysis, nearly 600 highly shared, low-generation-probability nucleotide sequences were removed to address suspected cross-contamination and a sequencing artifact. In a later analysis, a clonal expansion index for each public chain was calculated from normalized within-repertoire ranks of inferred template counts. In a later analysis, generation probabilities were computed using a VDJ recombination model fitted to out-of-frame rearrangements, and the results were checked against IGoR. In a later analysis, TCR-TCR, TCR-HLA and TCR-CMV co-occurrence was scored with hypergeometric tests, and a repertoire-size bias correction was applied to TCR pairs. A later analysis estimated false discovery rates by permuting HLA or CMV assignments 20 times. In a later analysis, co-occurring TCRs were grouped using DBSCAN, and TCRdist sequence similarity was added for clustering within HLA-allele-positive subsets. For co-occurrence clustering, repertoires with fewer than 30,000 or more than 120,000 public chains were excluded, along with 5 or 6 repertoires with anomalous nucleotide sharing. TCRdb stores this immuneACCESS table with in-frame sequences only. Part of the clones is absent; in the studies checked, under half of the shortfall reflects unresolved V genes, and no reason is known for the rest. The V and J calls and clone size come from that table; D and trimming were worked out from the DNA. The sample yields some 170,000 clones; roughly four fifths were counted once. Of the sample, about 2.2% is held by the ten largest clones.

Points the paper makes about the study in general: Linkage disequilibrium might explain the correlated functional status among segregating V segments, but an unknown experimental factor could not be excluded. Assigning TCR associations to individual alleles was difficult when HLA alleles, especially DR and DQ, strongly co-occurred. Because the 87-base-pair reads could not distinguish some IMGT-functional V segments, including TRBV6-2 and TRBV6-3, those segments were excluded. A later analysis found that HLA-associated TCR beta chains were more clonally expanded and had lower generation probabilities than equally common non-associated chains. Specific HLA alleles were associated with some 15,000 TCR beta sequences at a false discovery rate of 0.05 in a later analysis. The classifier was reported to diagnose cytomegalovirus status with high specificity and sensitivity in both the original and validation cohorts. In a later analysis, most CMV-associated TCR beta chains were found to appear HLA-restricted, with HLA associations seemingly driven largely by CMV exposure. Because some donors lacked HLA typing at each locus, the association tests relied only on the typed subset. Compared with the roughly 700-donor mean, donors in an Asian-associated ancestry cluster had fewer N-insertions in productive TCRs, according to a later genetic analysis. Only TCR beta chains were sequenced in this cohort, and the absence of alpha or paired-chain data limited detectable features. The only immune exposure information available for the cohort was CMV serostatus. The sequencing pipeline was judged likely to have produced a cluster of highly shared sequence variants as a technical artifact. According to a later analysis, parvovirus B19, influenza, CMV and Epstein-Barr virus appeared linked to several top co-occurrence clusters. In vitro tests confirmed that a few of the cytomegalovirus-associated TCR beta chains recognize cytomegalovirus antigens. V-gene and J-gene trimming of TCR beta chains was associated with a missense DCLRE1C variant in a later genetic analysis, and the association was replicated in an independent cohort. Across donors, most TCR sequences were observed very rarely, whereas some public TCRs were present in many individuals. The authors suggested that the approach could potentially be generalized to other disease states and immunological phenotypes. An earlier analysis of some 590 of the donors showed that most TCR beta V segments appeared in productive rearrangements either about 87% or about 30% of the time, which broadly matched IMGT annotations. The study listed 150 to 200 TCR beta chains as associated with cytomegalovirus. In a later analysis, TCR association rates were found to vary across HLA loci, with the most associated TCRs seen for DRB1 alleles and the fewest for HLA-C alleles. The presence/absence analyses assumed that sequencing depth was roughly uniform across donors, and that assumption may not be true. Because counts were too low, 15 to 20 rarely observed V segments, including chromosome 9 orphons, were excluded from the earlier analysis of roughly 580 of the donors. A further reported finding was that TCR beta sequences accurately predicted the HLA-A and HLA-B alleles for most subjects in the first cohort.

The sequence derives from a woman aged 25 to 39 in good health and CMV-seronegative. Recombination joined TRBV27 with TRBJ2-1, with a tentative D gene TRBD1 over 6 matching bases. The sequenced material came from PBMCs. The CDR3 amino acid sequence is: CASSLSPTGSSYNEQFF. The sequence in DNA is TGTGCCAGCAGTTTATCCCCTACAGGGAGCTCCTACAATGAGCAGTTCTTC.